Each of the 18 T cell receptor beta chains below was sequenced from the same sample in a study of T cells after posttransplantation cyclophosphamide (dated by TCRdb to about 2016). The library was obtained by the immunoSEQ multiplex PCR assay. TCRdb mirrors the immuneACCESS table, restricted to in-frame sequences. Some clones are absent from its copies; in checked studies, under half trace to an unresolved V gene, and the reason for the others is unknown. This sample holds approximately 47,000 clones; around 94% were observed only once. Together, the top ten hold 3% to 3.5% of the sample. The sample was PBMCs. These receptors were obtained from a woman in her fifties or sixties in good health and a related stem cell transplant donor.

The rearrangement links TRBV14 to TRBJ1-2; D is undetermined. Germline V CDR1 and CDR2: SGHDN, FVKESK. The CDR3 sequence is 14 residues long. V shed 0 bases and J shed 5 bases, with 10 bases lying between them. In DNA form, the CDR3 reads TGTGCCAGCAGCCAAGACCGTCAGTGGTATGGCTACACCTTC. This translates into CASSQDRQWYGYTF.

The chain is built from TRBV7-8 and TRBJ2-5, with TRBD1 matching 7 bases. There are 15 residues in the CDR3. Looked up from germline, CDR1 is SGHVS and CDR2 is FQNEAQ. Unmatched junction bases numbered 16, after V lost 8 bases and J lost 7 bases. The CDR3 DNA reads TGTGCCAGCTCCCTCGGGCCGACAGGGATGGGGACCCAGTACTTC. Amino acid sequence: CASSLGPTGMGTQYF.

With regard to this clone: A read error may account for a junction end that differs from germline. The V call is TRBV5-1, the J call TRBJ1-3; a possible D gene is TRBD1 (5 bases). CDR1 SGHRS and CDR2 YFSETQ come from the germline V gene. The CDR3 contains 14 residues. The CDR3 DNA is TGCGCCAGCGCAAGATCAGGGTTTGGAGACACCATATATTTT. Protein product: CASARSGFGDTIYF.

The chain couples TRBV29-1 to TRBJ2-7; possibly TRBD1 for D (5 bases). CDR1 is SQVTM and CDR2 is ANQGSEA in the germline V gene. Trimming cost V 4 bases and J 5 bases, with 18 bases left between them. CDR3 size: 14 residues. CDR3 loop: CSVGATGLLNEQYF. The CDR3 nucleotides read TGCAGCGTTGGGGCTACAGGTTTACTGAACGAGCAGTACTTC.

The V gene is TRBV9, the J gene TRBJ1-4; D may be TRBD1 (6 bases). V was cut by 4 bases and J by 4 bases, with 14 bases left in between. This CDR3 comprises 15 residues. CDR1 is SGDLS, CDR2 YYNGEE, per germline. The CDR3 bases are TGTGCCAGCAGCCCTTCAGGGGAAAGTAATGAAAAACTGTTTTTT. The encoded protein is CASSPSGESNEKLFF.

On this clone: The sample holds other DNA sequences that translate to the same CDR3. The rearrangement joins TRBV11-2 to TRBJ1-5; D might be TRBD1 (6 bases). V was shortened by 0 bases and J by 6 bases, with 9 bases between the two germline ends. CDR1 SGHAT and CDR2 FQNNGV come from the germline V gene. The CDR3 extends over 14 amino acids. Written as DNA, the CDR3 is TGTGCCAGCAGCTTAGACAGGGGTGGTCAGCCCCAGCATTTT. Its protein product is CASSLDRGGQPQHF.

The rearrangement links TRBV6-4 to TRBJ2-2; 9 nucleotides line up with TRBD2. The length of the CDR3 is 20 residues. Per the germline V gene, CDR1 is MRHNA and CDR2 is SNTAGT. The V segment lost 2 bases and the J segment 4 bases; nucleotides outside the gene matches: 17. The CDR3, as DNA: TGTGCCAGCAGTGACGCCCCGGCTAGCGGGATGATCGGGGGCACCGGGGAGCTGTTTTTT. It codes for CASSDAPASGMIGGTGELFF.

This rearrangement joins TRBV6-1 to TRBJ2-5; D is unresolved. The J call could be wrong; TRBJ2-7 is a better fit for the DNA end. The CDR3 is 10 residues long. Germline values: CDR1 MNHNS, CDR2 SASEGT. The CDR3 region has the DNA TGTGCCAGCTCCTTATACGAGCAGTACTTC. Protein sequence: CASSLYEQYF.

The rearrangement uses TRBV5-1 and TRBJ1-2, with D unresolved. V was trimmed by 3 bases and J by 3 bases, leaving 6 bases between them. Germline CDR1 reads SGHRS; CDR2 reads YFSETQ. This CDR3 comprises 12 residues. CDR3 protein: CASSSEDYGYTF. The CDR3 DNA is TGCGCCAGCAGCTCAGAAGACTATGGCTACACCTTC.

The gene calls are TRBV5-4 and TRBJ2-3; TRBD1 matches 10 bases. Trimming removed 4 bases from V and 3 bases from J; junction bases left unmatched: 8. Per germline, CDR1 SGHNT and CDR2 YYREEE (reference sequence). The CDR3 contains 16 residues. In DNA form, the CDR3 reads TGTGCCAGCAGCGGAACCCCGGGACAGGGGACAGATACGCAGTATTTT. Its translation: CASSGTPGQGTDTQYF. The full variable domain, in which reference TRBV5-4 and TRBJ2-3 provide the parts outside the CDR3, is ETGVTQSPTHLIKTRGQQVTLRCSSQSGHNTVSWYQQALGQGPQFIFQYYREEENGRGNFPPRFSGLQFPNYSSELNVNALELDDSALYLCASSGTPGQGTDTQYFGPGTRLTVL.

The chain couples TRBV5-6 to TRBJ2-3; D possibly corresponds to TRBD2 (6 bases). Trimming removed 0 bases at V and 0 bases at J, with 11 bases between. The CDR3 sequence is 16 residues long. Germline CDR1 and CDR2: SGHDT and YYEEEE. CDR3 DNA: TGTGCCAGCAGCTTGGGGGCGGGGACTAGCACAGATACGCAGTATTTT. This codes for CASSLGAGTSTDTQYF.

The V gene is TRBV7-8, the J gene TRBJ2-5; the match to TRBD2 covers 7 bases. The CDR3 totals 15 residues. Germline V gene data show CDR1 as SGHVS and CDR2 as FQNEAQ. Trimming cost V 5 bases and J 2 bases; bases outside gene matches: 8. The CDR3 nucleotides are TGTGCCAGCAGCCCCGAGTCGGGGGGTCAAGAGACCCAGTACTTC. It specifies CASSPESGGQETQYF. Full variable domain (outside the CDR3, taken from reference TRBV7-8 and TRBJ2-5): GAGVSQSPRYKVAKRGQDVALRCDPISGHVSLFWYQQALGQGPEFLTYFQNEAQLDKSGLPSDRFFAERPEGSVSTLKIQRTQQEDSAVYLCASSPESGGQETQYFGPGTRLLVL.

The chain links TRBV9 to TRBJ2-3; 7 positions agree with TRBD2. V dropped 0 bases and J dropped 3; count of bases not matched to a gene: 10. Germline loops: CDR1 SGDLS, CDR2 YYNGEE. The CDR3 is made up of 17 amino acids. This CDR3 is CASSVVGSGAETDTQYF. Written as DNA, the CDR3 is TGTGCCAGCAGCGTAGTGGGAAGCGGGGCGGAGACAGATACGCAGTATTTT.

The rearrangement joins TRBV27 to TRBJ1-2, with TRBD1 matching 8 bases. The trim removed 2 bases at V and 6 bases at J, leaving 20 bases unmatched. Germline V gene sequence: CDR1 MNHEY, CDR2 SMNVEV (reference sequence). The CDR3 consists of 19 residues. The DNA for the CDR3 is TGTGCCAGCAGTTTAGGTAGTAACAGGGGGACTTACAAAGACAATGGCTACACCTTC. It yields the protein CASSLGSNRGTYKDNGYTF.

The CDR3 sequence: CASSQVPLGTGDEKLFF. CDR3 nucleotide sequence: TGCGCCAGCAGCCAAGTCCCCCTCGGGACAGGGGACGAAAAACTGTTTTTT. The V call is TRBV4-1, the J call TRBJ1-4; 10 nucleotides align to TRBD1. This CDR3 region has 17 residues. Losses at the gene ends were 1 base for V and 8 bases for J; bases not matched to a gene: 10. The germline V gene encodes CDR1 MGHRA and CDR2 YSYEKL.

This chain connects TRBV9 to TRBJ1-1; D may be TRBD1 (6 bases). The ends were cut back, 4 bases at V and 7 bases at J, with 20 bases in the middle. The CDR3 runs to 15 residues. Germline values: CDR1 SGDLS, CDR2 YYNGEE. CDR3 amino acids: CASSIGGTGRDEAFF. CDR3 nucleotide sequence: TGTGCCAGCAGCATTGGGGGTACAGGGCGTGATGAAGCTTTCTTT.

This clone was seen only once. The sample holds other DNA sequences that translate to the same CDR3. The chain employs TRBV7-9 and TRBJ2-7; D possibly corresponds to TRBD2 (5 bases). Germline V gene sequence: CDR1 SEHNR, CDR2 FQNEAQ (reference sequence). This CDR3 is 15 amino acids long. V was cut by 3 bases and J by 3 bases, with 15 bases left in between. The CDR3 loop is CASSFQSGEGYEQYF. In DNA, the CDR3 is TGTGCCAGCAGCTTTCAGAGCGGTGAGGGCTACGAGCAGTACTTC. The whole variable domain, remainder taken from reference TRBV7-9 and TRBJ2-7, is DTGVSQNPRHKITKRGQNVTFRCDPISEHNRLYWYRQTLGQGPEFLTYFQNEAQLEKSRLLSDRFSAERPKGSFSTLEIQRTEQGDSAMYLCASSFQSGEGYEQYFGPGTRLTVT.

CDR3 amino acids: CASSDGGSTDTQYF. The CDR3 bases are TGTGCCAGCAGTGACGGGGGGAGCACAGATACGCAGTATTTT. This chain joins TRBV25-1 and TRBJ2-3; 7 positions agree with TRBD2. The germline CDR1 and CDR2 sequences are MGHDK and SYGVNS. The trim removed 3 bases at V and 0 bases at J, leaving 0 bases unmatched. This CDR3 region has 14 residues.